This T cell receptor beta chain comes out of a study of identical twins (dated by TCRdb to the mid-2010s). Looking at the study overall: The study deep-sequenced TCR alpha and beta repertoires from monozygotic twins, unrelated adults of various ages and cord blood to test whether fetal clonotypes persist. To rule out contamination, replicate twin experiments were performed at different times with different library preparation protocols.

The full study reports these points: In beta out-of-frame sequences, excess twin sharing was weaker, because having fewer shared sequences lowered the signal-to-noise ratio. Invariant T cells such as MAIT and iNKT could partly confound zero-insertion analyses, although diverse VJ usage argued against such confounding for most clonotypes. Fewer insertions were carried by abundant cord blood beta clonotypes, a similar but weaker trend appeared in young adult naive repertoires, and no such trend appeared in memory repertoires. Compared with coincidental sharing between unrelated individuals, out-of-frame TCR alpha sequences shared between twins showed an excess of sequences with low generation probability. Out-of-frame TCR alpha sharing in monozygotic twins was systematically underestimated by recombination models, whereas sharing between unrelated individuals was in agreement with the recombination models. Because the same donors could not be followed over many years, conclusions were based on cross-sectional statistical analysis.

The library was built by means of 5' RACE. Data came from an Illumina HiSeq 2000. Template switching added a universal primer binding site, and the final cDNA carried a unique molecular identifier that allowed TCR cDNA molecules to be counted accurately. First-strand cDNA for TCR alpha and beta chains was synthesized from specific primers in the conserved constant-segment region. Each cDNA library was double barcoded, with a SMART-Mk sample barcode plus Illumina barcodes, to control for contamination. TruSeq adapter sequences along with Illumina sample barcodes were introduced in two successive PCR steps. TCR alpha and beta cDNA libraries were sequenced on the Illumina HiSeq platform with custom primers. On the study's bioinformatics: MiGEC processed the raw reads to extract unique molecular identifiers, while MiXCR was used to determine the CDR3 positions. For each individual, recombination models were inferred using an EM algorithm with the repgenHMM and IGoR tools. Shared clonotype analysis was performed with the tcR package in R, normalizing sharing by the product of cloneset sizes. To study raw recombination without the effects of thymic and clonal selection, out-of-frame nonproductive sequences were analyzed. TCRdb reanalyzed the raw reads on its own, using fastp at Q25 for trimming and MiXCR for clone calling, and kept in-frame beta chains. Here each entry gathers all rows of one CDR3 protein and keeps the most common genes and DNA. The authors' filters were not applied to this entry. Counted in this sample were hundreds of thousands of distinct CDR3 sequences; 9% to 15% of them appeared once. The top ten hold around 1.5% of the sample.

Every donor in the study was a healthy Caucasian. The twin cohort comprised three pairs of female monozygotic twins, all aged roughly 18 to 29 years. The RNA used for TCR libraries was isolated from peripheral blood mononuclear cells. Comment on this clonotype: The antigen it recognizes is unknown. There are no base qualities to consult, and no much larger clone falls within one base.

The germline V gene yields MGHDK for CDR1 and SYGVNS for CDR2. The CDR3, cysteine through phenylalanine, is 21 amino acids long. The kept DNA is CDR3 alone, 63 bases in frame from the first base. Trimming at the junction amounts to 0 bases on V and 7 bases on J, and the germline ends lie 30 bases apart. These data were also filed under a second study, of yellow fever vaccine responses in identical twins. The second paper states: The T cell response to vaccination in identical twins was reported by the authors to appear partly convergent and partly personalized. The study precisely tracked vaccine-responding T cell clones in identical twins.

The TCR comes from a woman younger than 35 in good health. The V and J genes are TRBV25-1 and TRBJ2-2, and TRBD1 may be the D gene, going by 6 matching bases. The sequenced material came from PBMCs. The sequenced DNA: TGTGCCAGCAGTGAATATTTGTGGGCGGATGGCAGGACAGCGAAGTTCGGGGAGCTGTTTTTT. Protein translation: CASSEYLWADGRTAKFGELFF.